One sample yielded the 27 T cell receptor beta chains listed below, sequenced in a study of blood T cell repertoires in COVID-19. The protocol was immunoSEQ multiplex PCR, while the TCRdb copy is restricted to in-frame clones and leaves out a portion. The table includes under 200,000 clones, 70% to 90% detected once. The sample was peripheral blood. All receptors derive from a man aged 55 to 70 with active or convalescent COVID-19.

The chain joins TRBV6-2 or TRBV6-3 to TRBJ2-3; 7 bases fit TRBD2. The CDR3 length is 15 residues. CDR1 is MNHEY and CDR2 is SVGEGT in the germline V gene. The V segment lost 0 bases and the J segment 2 bases; nucleotides outside the gene matches: 2. CDR3 DNA: TGTGCCAGCAGTTACTCTGCGGGGGACACAGATACGCAGTATTTT. It yields the protein CASSYSAGDTDTQYF.

This clone has a single count. The V call is TRBV9, the J call TRBJ2-1, with a possible D match to TRBD2 (5 bases). The V end lost 4 bases, the J end lost 7 bases, and 18 bases lay between the germline ends. From germline, CDR1 is SGDLS and CDR2 YYNGEE. The length of the CDR3 is 15 residues. The DNA for the CDR3 is TGTGCCAGCAGCCTCGGAAGCGCGACGGGGAATGAGCAGTTCTTC. It is translated as CASSLGSATGNEQFF.

This rearrangement joins TRBV11-2 to TRBJ2-1, with 8 bases fitting TRBD1. This CDR3 contains 18 residues. Germline CDR1 SGHAT, CDR2 FQNNGV. V trimming: 4 bases; J trimming: 1 base; junction bases outside the gene matches: 12. The CDR3 region is CASSSALNRGLSYNEQFF. The CDR3 region has the DNA TGTGCCAGCAGCTCGGCCCTTAACAGGGGGTTATCCTACAATGAGCAGTTCTTC.

The V and J genes are TRBV5-8 and TRBJ1-3; tentatively, D is TRBD1 (6 bases). The CDR3 is made up of 15 amino acids. V lost 5 bases, J lost 4 bases, and 16 bases lay in between. From germline, CDR1 is SGHTS and CDR2 YDEGEE. CDR3 coding DNA: TGTGCCAGCAGTATACAGGGCCCCGCCGGAAACACCATATATTTT. Translation: CASSIQGPAGNTIYF.

V is TRBV6-1 and J is TRBJ1-6; 7 nucleotides line up with TRBD1. The CDR3 length is 16 residues. Germline V gene data show CDR1 as MNHNS and CDR2 as SASEGT. V was pared by 4 bases and J by 9 bases, with 12 bases of the junction left unmatched. The CDR3 DNA reads as TGTGCCAGCAGTGCCAATGCCGGGACAGTTATTTCACCCCTCCACTTT. Its protein product is CASSANAGTVISPLHF.

The V call is TRBV28, the J call TRBJ1-1; 7 nucleotides align to TRBD1. CDR3 size: 13 residues. The junction had 8 bases not matched to a gene; V was cut back by 7 bases and J by 6 bases. Germline loops: CDR1 MDHEN, CDR2 SYDVKM. The chain's CDR3 is CASTDRDRAEAFF. In DNA, the CDR3 is TGTGCCAGCACCGACAGGGATAGGGCTGAAGCTTTCTTT.

This clone has just a few counts. The chain recombines TRBV5-4 with TRBJ2-7; D possibly corresponds to TRBD1 (5 bases). V was trimmed by 0 bases and J by 0 bases, leaving 19 bases between them. Germline CDR1 is SGHNT and CDR2 is YYREEE (reference sequence). The CDR3 consists of 18 residues. This CDR3 reads CASSLGGGVETISYEQYF. In DNA form, the CDR3 reads TGTGCCAGCAGCTTGGGGGGCGGAGTGGAAACCATCTCCTACGAGCAGTACTTC.

As for this clone: The same CDR3 arises from other DNA sequences in this sample as well. The CDR3, as DNA: TGTGCCAGCAGTTACCGGGGTGGCTACACCTTC. It is translated as CASSYRGGYTF. V gene TRBV6-5 combines with J gene TRBJ1-2, with unresolved D. This CDR3 region has 11 residues. Germline values: CDR1 MNHEY, CDR2 SVGAGI. The V end was cut by 2 bases, the J end by 7 bases, with 5 bases between.

The V gene is TRBV6-1, the J gene TRBJ2-7, with D maybe TRBD2 (6 bases). V lost 1 base, J lost 3 bases, and 10 bases lay in between. Per germline, CDR1 MNHNS and CDR2 SASEGT. The CDR3 totals 14 residues. The CDR3 region is CASSEVFGGYEQYF. DNA of the CDR3: TGTGCCAGCAGTGAAGTTTTCGGGGGCTACGAGCAGTACTTC.

This chain joins TRBV5-1 and TRBJ1-1; D is undetermined. Germline loops: CDR1 SGHRS, CDR2 YFSETQ. V lost 2 bases and J lost 4, with 12 bases in between. CDR3 length: 14 residues. The chain's CDR3 is CASSLPGGSTEAFF. The DNA for the CDR3 is TGCGCCAGCAGCTTACCCGGAGGATCCACTGAAGCTTTCTTT.

This chain joins TRBV5-6 and TRBJ1-3; D uncertain. Germline CDR1 is SGHDT and CDR2 is YYEEEE. CDR3 length equals 14 residues. V shed 4 bases and J shed 0 bases, with 8 bases lying between them. The CDR3 protein is CASSIGSSGNTIYF. As DNA, the CDR3 is TGTGCCAGCAGCATAGGGAGCTCTGGAAACACCATATATTTT.

Here the CDR3 reads CASSTGQGLPDTQYF. Written as DNA, the CDR3 is TGTGCCAGCAGTACGGGACAGGGATTACCAGATACGCAGTATTTT. This chain links TRBV2 with TRBJ2-3; 9 bases line up with TRBD1. This CDR3 comprises 15 residues. The germline CDR1 and CDR2 sequences are SNHLY and FYNNEI. The V gene end was trimmed by 5 bases and the J gene end by 4 bases; junction bases not matched to a gene: 7.

This chain joins TRBV12-3 or TRBV12-4 and TRBJ1-2, with D unresolved. The CDR3 has 13 amino acids. The V end was cut by 5 bases, the J end by 4 bases, with 11 bases between. CDR3 residues: CASSTGVPYGYTF. The CDR3, as DNA: TGTGCCAGCAGTACCGGAGTCCCCTATGGCTACACCTTC.

The chain employs TRBV7-9 and TRBJ1-4; 7 bases align to TRBD1. After removal of 7 bases from V and 8 bases from J, the junction contained 19 bases not matched to a gene. Germline V gene lookup returns CDR1 SEHNR and CDR2 FQNEAQ (reference sequence). The CDR3 extends over 17 amino acids. The CDR3: CASTIFRTGTAGEKLFF. DNA of the CDR3: TGTGCCAGCACCATATTCAGGACAGGAACTGCCGGGGAAAAACTGTTTTTT.

The J gene is TRBJ2-7, the V gene TRBV3-1 (or the pseudogene TRBV3-2); D is perhaps TRBD1 (5 bases). This CDR3 has 14 amino acids. Trimming stripped 5 bases from V and 2 bases from J, with 13 bases between. CDR1 and CDR2 from the germline V gene are LGHDT and YNNKEL (reference sequence). Here the CDR3 reads CASSGATATYEQYF. The CDR3 DNA sequence: TGTGCCAGCAGCGGGGCGACCGCTACCTACGAGCAGTACTTC.

The chain joins TRBV27 to TRBJ1-6; no firm D call. Trimming took 6 bases from V and 0 from J, leaving 6 bases between them. CDR1 and CDR2 from the germline V gene are MNHEY and SMNVEV (reference sequence). The CDR3 runs to 14 residues. The CDR3 sequence: CASRPSSYNSPLHF. The CDR3 nucleotides read TGTGCCAGCAGACCGAGCTCCTATAATTCACCCCTCCACTTT.

The rearrangement uses TRBV4-2 and TRBJ1-1, with D possibly TRBD1 on 5 matching bases. Germline V CDR1 and CDR2: LGHNA, YNFKEQ. Trimming pared 2 bases from V and 3 bases from J, leaving 16 bases between. The CDR3 consists of 16 residues. The CDR3 nucleotides are TGTGCCAGCAGCCAAAAGGTTGGGGGGAGTGACACTGAAGCTTTCTTT. Its protein product is CASSQKVGGSDTEAFF.

The V and J genes are TRBV2 and TRBJ1-2, with 12 bases lining up with TRBD1. J was trimmed by 4 bases and V by 5 bases; bases with no gene match: 11. CDR1 and CDR2 (germline): SNHLY, FYNNEI. There are 17 residues in the CDR3. The CDR3: CASSSNPGTGGGYGYTF. CDR3 bases: TGTGCCAGCAGTTCCAACCCCGGGACAGGGGGCGGCTATGGCTACACCTTC.

This chain connects TRBV5-1 to TRBJ1-4, with D perhaps TRBD1 (6 bases). CDR1 is SGHRS, CDR2 YFSETQ, per germline. V was cut by 3 bases and J by 3 bases, with 15 bases left in between. CDR3 length equals 16 residues. In nucleotides, the CDR3 is TGCGCCAGCAGCTCCGATTCAGGGGTATCTAATGAAAAACTGTTTTTT. Translation: CASSSDSGVSNEKLFF. The full variable domain, rest sourced from reference TRBV5-1 and TRBJ1-4, is KAGVTQTPRYLIKTRGQQVTLSCSPISGHRSVSWYQQTPGQGLQFLFEYFSETQRNKGNFPGRFSGRQFSNSRSEMNVSTLELGDSALYLCASSSDSGVSNEKLFFGSGTQLSVL.

The rearrangement joins TRBV5-1 to TRBJ1-1; 8 nucleotides align to TRBD1. With V trimmed by 0 bases and J by 7 bases, 8 bases remained unmatched. CDR3 length: 15 residues. Germline values: CDR1 SGHRS, CDR2 YFSETQ. For the CDR3, the DNA is TGCGCCAGCAGCTTGGCCCTAGACAGGGGACATGAAGCTTTCTTT. It translates to CASSLALDRGHEAFF. Variable domain in full (rest from reference TRBV5-1 and TRBJ1-1): KAGVTQTPRYLIKTRGQQVTLSCSPISGHRSVSWYQQTPGQGLQFLFEYFSETQRNKGNFPGRFSGRQFSNSRSEMNVSTLELGDSALYLCASSLALDRGHEAFFGQGTRLTVV.

This chain links TRBV7-9 with TRBJ1-6; D remains unclear. The CDR3 has 12 residues. Between the trimmed V and J ends, which lost 4 bases and 10 bases, there was a span of 8 bases. CDR1 and CDR2 from the germline V gene are SEHNR and FQNEAQ (reference sequence). The CDR3, as DNA: TGTGCCAGCAGCTCCTCAGGATCACCCCTCCACTTT. It encodes CASSSSGSPLHF.

The rearrangement links TRBV12-3 or TRBV12-4 to TRBJ1-6; D unresolved. The CDR3 is made up of 13 amino acids. Trimming took off 7 bases at V and 0 bases at J, with 4 bases between the two ends. Here the CDR3 DNA reads TGTGCCAGCATGAGCTCCTATAATTCACCCCTCCACTTT. Translated, it gives CASMSSYNSPLHF.

CDR3 sequence (DNA): TGTGCCAGCAGTAGTCCGGGTTACCAGCCCCAGCATTTT. The encoded protein is CASSSPGYQPQHF. The rearrangement joins TRBV2 to TRBJ1-5; no firm D call. CDR1 is SNHLY, CDR2 FYNNEI, per germline. The CDR3 contains 13 residues. Trimming pared 5 bases from V and 7 bases from J, leaving 12 bases between.

The chain uses TRBV11-2 and TRBJ1-1; D is perhaps TRBD1 (5 bases). CDR3 length: 12 residues. V shed 9 bases and J shed 1 base, with 9 bases lying between them. Germline values: CDR1 SGHAT, CDR2 FQNNGV. CDR3 nucleotides: TGTGCCAGTCGCCAGGGGAACACTGAAGCTTTCTTT. As protein: CASRQGNTEAFF. The whole variable domain, remainder taken from reference TRBV11-2 and TRBJ1-1, is EAGVAQSPRYKIIEKRQSVAFWCNPISGHATLYWYQQILGQGPKLLIQFQNNGVVDDSQLPKDRFSAERLKGVDSTLKIQPAKLEDSAVYLCASRQGNTEAFFGQGTRLTVV.

The chain employs TRBV24-1 and TRBJ2-5; possibly TRBD1 for D (5 bases). The CDR3 totals 14 residues. V lost 2 bases to trimming and J lost 9 bases, with 15 bases between them. Germline values: CDR1 KGHDR, CDR2 SFDVKD. CDR3 protein: CATSDSRVLGPQYF. Here the CDR3 DNA reads TGTGCCACCAGTGATTCCAGGGTATTAGGGCCCCAGTACTTC.

The rearrangement uses TRBV3-1 (or the pseudogene TRBV3-2) and TRBJ2-3, with D perhaps matching TRBD2 (5 bases). Germline values: CDR1 LGHDT, CDR2 YNNKEL (reference sequence). This CDR3 comprises 12 residues. The germline V and J ends were trimmed by 4 bases and 4 bases, with 6 bases remaining between them. This CDR3 reads CASSRGSDTQYF. The CDR3 DNA sequence: TGTGCCAGCAGCCGCGGGTCAGATACGCAGTATTTT.

The chain joins TRBV4-1 to TRBJ1-6; a possible D gene is TRBD1 (5 bases). Germline V gene sequence: CDR1 MGHRA, CDR2 YSYEKL. This CDR3 spans 16 amino acids. V lost 0 bases to trimming and J lost 8 bases, with 14 bases between them. The CDR3 DNA sequence: TGCGCCAGCAGCCAAGATAAGGGACTGGGTTATTCACCCCTCCACTTT. This sequence encodes CASSQDKGLGYSPLHF.